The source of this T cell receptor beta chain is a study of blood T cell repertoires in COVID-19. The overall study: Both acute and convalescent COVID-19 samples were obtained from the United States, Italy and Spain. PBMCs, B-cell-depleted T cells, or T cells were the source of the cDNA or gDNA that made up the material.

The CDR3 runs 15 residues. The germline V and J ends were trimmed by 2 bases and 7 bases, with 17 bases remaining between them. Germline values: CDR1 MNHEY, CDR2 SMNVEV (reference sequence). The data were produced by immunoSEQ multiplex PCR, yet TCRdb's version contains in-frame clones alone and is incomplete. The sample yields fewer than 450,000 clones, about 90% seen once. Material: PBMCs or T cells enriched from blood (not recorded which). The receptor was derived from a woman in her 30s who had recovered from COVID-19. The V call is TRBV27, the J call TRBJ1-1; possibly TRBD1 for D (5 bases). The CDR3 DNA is TGTGCCAGCAGTTTAGGTTCAGGGCGGCTCAGTGAAGCTTTCTTT. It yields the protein CASSLGSGRLSEAFF.